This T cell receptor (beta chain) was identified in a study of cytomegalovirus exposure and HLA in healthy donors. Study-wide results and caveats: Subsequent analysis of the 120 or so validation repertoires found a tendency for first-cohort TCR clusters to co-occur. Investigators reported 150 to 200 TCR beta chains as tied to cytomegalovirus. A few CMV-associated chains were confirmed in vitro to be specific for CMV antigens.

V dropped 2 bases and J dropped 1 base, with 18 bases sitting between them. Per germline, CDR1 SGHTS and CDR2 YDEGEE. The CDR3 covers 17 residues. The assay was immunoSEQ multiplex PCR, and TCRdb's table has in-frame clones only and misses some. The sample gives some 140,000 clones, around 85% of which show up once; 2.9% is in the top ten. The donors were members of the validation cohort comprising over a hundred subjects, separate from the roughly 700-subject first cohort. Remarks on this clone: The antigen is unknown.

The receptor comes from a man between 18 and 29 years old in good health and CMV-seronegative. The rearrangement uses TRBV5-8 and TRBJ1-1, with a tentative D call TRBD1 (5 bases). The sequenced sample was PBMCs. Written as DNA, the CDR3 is TGTGCCAGCAGCTTTAGGGGTGGTTTAAAGTGGAACACTGAAGCTTTCTTT. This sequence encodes CASSFRGGLKWNTEAFF.